These 15 T cell receptor beta chains came from one sample sequenced in a study of T cells in Graves' hyperthyroidism and ophthalmopathy. Amplified TCR beta CDR3 regions derived from RNA transcripts. First-round RT-PCR targeting the TCR CDR3 was performed with the HTBI primer set. TCRdb redid the calling of the multiplex PCR reads with MiXCR, one entry per CDR3 protein. The profile shows more than 500,000 distinct CDR3 sequences, 15% to 20% of them singletons. The sample consisted of blood. These receptors were taken from a woman in her 30s with Graves' ophthalmopathy.

This clonotype showed up many times. The V gene is TRBV11-2, the J gene TRBJ1-4; D uncertain. CDR3 length equals 15 residues. The V end lost 2 bases, the J end lost 0 bases, and 7 bases lay between the germline ends. Per germline, CDR1 SGHAT and CDR2 FQNNGV. The CDR3 coding sequence is TGTGCCAGCAGCTTATTAGTCGCAACTAATGAAAAACTGTTTTTT. This translates into CASSLLVATNEKLFF.

This clonotype was seen a few times. The genes are TRBV9 and TRBJ2-1, with 13 bases fitting TRBD2. V lost 6 bases and J lost 10; bases outside the gene matches: 7. The CDR3 extends over 14 amino acids. Germline CDR1 reads SGDLS; CDR2 reads YYNGEE. The CDR3 spells CASNGLAGDGEQFF. The CDR3, as DNA: TGTGCCAGCAACGGACTAGCGGGAGACGGCGAGCAGTTCTTC.

This clonotype has at least ten counts. The genes are TRBV6-5 and TRBJ2-2; 7 bases are a match to TRBD1. The length of the CDR3 is 20 residues. V lost 0 bases, J lost 0 bases, and 13 bases stayed unmatched. Germline CDR1 reads MNHEY; CDR2 reads SVGAGI. As DNA, the CDR3 is TGTGCCAGCAGTTACTCACCCCACCCCGGACAGGACGCGAACACCGGGGAGCTGTTTTTT. The encoded protein is CASSYSPHPGQDANTGELFF.

The CDR3 DNA is TGCAGTGCTAGAGATCGTGATTTACTATTGAACACTGAAGCTTTCTTT. It specifies CSARDRDLLLNTEAFF. The chain employs TRBV20-1 and TRBJ1-1; D not resolved. V was cut by 0 bases and J by 0 bases, with 14 bases left in between. CDR1 and CDR2 (germline): DFQATT, SNEGSKA (reference sequence). This CDR3 is 16 amino acids long.

The J gene is TRBJ1-6, the V gene TRBV12-3 or TRBV12-4; D is undetermined. CDR3 length equals 14 residues. Trimming cost V 5 bases and J 5 bases, with 10 bases left between them. The CDR3 reads CASSRSGNNSPLHF. DNA of the CDR3: TGTGCCAGCAGTCGGTCGGGAAATAATTCACCCCTCCACTTT.

This clonotype was seen ten or more times. J is TRBJ2-1 and V is TRBV7-3, with TRBD2 matching over 9 bases. Per the germline V gene, CDR1 is SGHTA and CDR2 is FQGTGA. V trimming: 5 bases; J trimming: 2 bases; junction bases outside the gene matches: 7. CDR3 length: 16 amino acids. The CDR3 region is CASSLSAGGAYNEQFF. The CDR3 nucleotides are TGTGCCAGCAGCCTATCAGCGGGAGGAGCCTACAATGAGCAGTTCTTC.

This clonotype was seen a handful of times. V and J are TRBV6-2 or TRBV6-3 and TRBJ2-1; D gene ambiguous. From germline, CDR1 is MNHEY and CDR2 SVGEGT. V was shortened by 0 bases and J by 0 bases, with 15 bases between the two germline ends. This CDR3 has 18 residues. CDR3 residues: CASSYSVLRVSSYNEQFF. The CDR3 DNA is TGTGCCAGCAGTTACTCGGTTTTACGGGTGAGCTCCTACAATGAGCAGTTCTTC.

This clonotype was found many times. The chain employs TRBV29-1 and TRBJ2-3, with a tentative D call TRBD1 (6 bases). Per germline, CDR1 SQVTM and CDR2 ANQGSEA. Trimming took off 4 bases at V and 2 bases at J, with 10 bases between the two ends. This CDR3 contains 13 residues. The CDR3 is CSVAQGITDTQYF. Written as DNA, the CDR3 is TGCAGCGTTGCACAGGGTATCACAGATACGCAGTATTTT.

V gene TRBV13 combines with J gene TRBJ2-3; 8 bases fit TRBD2. Germline assignment: CDR1 PRHDT and CDR2 FYEKMQ (reference sequence). With V trimmed by 5 bases and J by 1 base, 5 bases remained unmatched. The CDR3 has 15 residues. The CDR3 sequence: CASSPAGVGTDTQYF. As DNA, the CDR3 is TGTGCCAGCAGCCCAGCGGGAGTGGGCACAGATACGCAGTATTTT.

Many counts were recorded for this clonotype. The chain recombines TRBV30 with TRBJ2-4; a possible D gene is TRBD2 (6 bases). Germline values: CDR1 GTSNPN, CDR2 SVGIG (reference sequence). The ends were cut back, 8 bases at V and 9 bases at J, with 17 bases in the middle. CDR3 size: 12 residues. CDR3 nucleotides: TGTGCCGGGGGGTTCGAGTACGTCATTCAGTACTTC. It codes for CAGGFEYVIQYF. The whole variable domain, filled in from reference TRBV30 and TRBJ2-4, reads SQTIHQWPATLVQPVGSPLSLECTVEGTSNPNLYWYRQAAGRGLQLLFYSVGIGQISSEVPQNLSASRPQDRQFILSSKKLLLSDSGFYLCAGGFEYVIQYFGAGTRLSVL.

V is TRBV4-2 and J is TRBJ1-1; D gene uncertain. The CDR3 runs to 13 residues. CDR1 and CDR2 from the germline V gene are LGHNA and YNFKEQ. The V end lost 4 bases, the J end lost 1 base, and 7 bases lay between the germline ends. CDR3 DNA: TGTGCCAGCAGCCGGATGGAGAACACTGAAGCTTTCTTT. It is translated as CASSRMENTEAFF.

At least ten counts were recorded for this clonotype. This rearrangement joins TRBV7-2 to TRBJ2-7; D is unresolved. V dropped 3 bases and J dropped 5 bases, with 14 bases sitting between them. CDR3 length equals 14 residues. Germline V gene data show CDR1 as SGHTA and CDR2 as FQGNSA. CDR3 in amino acids: CASSFLSASDEQYF. CDR3 sequence (DNA): TGTGCCAGCAGCTTTCTTTCGGCCTCGGACGAGCAGTACTTC. Full variable domain (missing parts from reference TRBV7-2 and TRBJ2-7): GAGVSQSPSNKVTEKGKDVELRCDPISGHTALYWYRQSLGQGLEFLIYFQGNSAPDKSGLPSDRFSAERTGGSVSTLTIQRTQQEDSAVYLCASSFLSASDEQYFGPGTRLTVT.

In its sample, this clonotype was seen a few times. The V call is TRBV9, the J call TRBJ1-2, with D perhaps TRBD1 (6 bases). Looked up from germline, CDR1 is SGDLS and CDR2 is YYNGEE. This CDR3 comprises 13 residues. V was trimmed by 7 bases and J by 4 bases, leaving 14 bases between them. CDR3 loop: CASWGTRGYGYTF. The DNA for the CDR3 is TGTGCCAGCTGGGGGACAAGGGGCTATGGCTACACCTTC.

This clonotype was counted many times. J is TRBJ2-3 and V is TRBV20-1; a possible D gene is TRBD2 (6 bases). CDR1 and CDR2 from the germline V gene are DFQATT and SNEGSKA (reference sequence). V shed 5 bases and J shed 3 bases, with 18 bases lying between them. The CDR3 contains 15 residues. The CDR3 here is CSAGDSGGTTDTQYF. CDR3 in DNA: TGCAGTGCTGGGGATTCGGGCGGGACTACAGATACGCAGTATTTT.

This clonotype was counted at least ten times. J is TRBJ2-2 and V is TRBV5-1; D remains ambiguous. The CDR3 length is 14 residues. Per germline, CDR1 SGHRS and CDR2 YFSETQ. V dropped 8 bases and J dropped 0 bases, with 11 bases sitting between them. The CDR3 loop is CASRTQTNTGELFF. CDR3 sequence (DNA): TGCGCCAGTCGAACGCAAACGAACACCGGGGAGCTGTTTTTT.